This T cell receptor beta chain appears in the sequencing data of a study of siplizumab effects on memory and regulatory T cells. Overall study findings and caveats: Unstimulated subsets contained matches for only a minor fraction of alloreactive clones. Roughly 75-95% of proliferating CD4+ or CD8+ clones lacked an assignable naive or memory phenotype. Memory cells seemed less diverse than naive T cells, which seemed major alloresponse contributors.

Kept together in coculture, the mixed lymphocyte reaction cells spent 5 to 6 days at 37°C. The repertoire was sequenced with immunoSEQ multiplex PCR; TCRdb's copy has only in-frame clones and lacks some. There are roughly 5,300 clones in the sample; 45% to 55% occur only once, and 83% lies in the top ten. Germline V gene lookup returns CDR1 MGHRA and CDR2 YSYEKL. The CDR3 runs 15 residues. Trimming stripped 3 bases from V and 4 bases from J, with 15 bases between. Concerning this clone itself: Its antigen remains unknown.

The receptor was derived from a human donor in good health; the cells came from an allogeneic mixed lymphocyte reaction. Some clones in this sample may be carry-over from other donors' samples. The V gene is TRBV4-1, the J gene TRBJ1-2; D unresolved. The material sequenced was CFSE-low (dividing) CD8+ T cells sorted from an allogeneic mixed lymphocyte reaction. The CDR3 protein is CASSQVEGNLYGYTF. The CDR3 DNA reads TGCGCCAGCAGCCAGGTGGAGGGAAACCTCTATGGCTACACCTTC.